Presented here are 23 T cell receptor beta chains from one specimen sequenced in a study of beta chain features in type 1 diabetes (dated by TCRdb to 2017 to 2018). Summary of the overall study and its limitations: A moderate but significant shortening of TCRB CDR3 length was observed in type 1 diabetes patients in all four CD4+ subsets.

Library prep was done by the immunoSEQ multiplex PCR assay. The High Capacity cDNA Reverse Transcription Kit was used to reverse transcribe all of the isolated RNA, meaning that expressed TCRB transcripts were what got sequenced. What TCRdb holds here is the immuneACCESS table cut down to in-frame rearrangements. Part of the clones is not present; checked against another copy, under half of the missing clones reflect an unresolved V gene, and the others are unexplained. For this sample the table gives approximately 150,000 clones, of which around 63% were detected only once. Around 0.08% of the sample lies in the top ten. These receptors' antigens are unknown. Sequencing used naive CD4+ T cells from blood. In the paper's terms, the cell subset or site label means: true naive CD4+ T cells. All receptors derive from a young man with type 1 diabetes.

This chain uses TRBV30 with TRBJ1-2, with D unresolved. With 3 bases removed from V and 8 bases from J, the gap between germline ends came to 19 bases. The CDR3 has 14 residues. Germline V CDR1 and CDR2: GTSNPN, SVGIG (reference sequence). The CDR3 region is CAWRDNLSPGGYTF. In DNA form, the CDR3 reads TGTGCCTGGAGGGATAACCTCTCACCGGGAGGCTACACCTTC.

The chain uses TRBV5-1 and TRBJ2-7; D is ambiguous. CDR1 is SGHRS, CDR2 YFSETQ, per germline. The CDR3 extends over 12 amino acids. Trimming left V 4 bases short and J 6 bases short, with 11 bases between. CDR3 sequence: CASSVDLREQYF. The CDR3 bases are TGCGCCAGCAGCGTTGATCTCCGCGAGCAGTACTTC.

The rearrangement links TRBV9 to TRBJ1-1; no clear D. Trimming pared 4 bases from V and 11 bases from J, leaving 12 bases between. The CDR3 covers 11 residues. Germline-derived CDR1 and CDR2 are SGDLS and YYNGEE. In DNA, the CDR3 is TGTGCCAGCAGCCCTCATGACGTCGCTTTCTTT. It is translated as CASSPHDVAFF.

This clone was detected a few times. The chain has TRBV4-3 and TRBJ2-4; 7 bases are a match to TRBD1. This CDR3 region has 13 residues. The germline CDR1 and CDR2 sequences are LGHNA and YSLEER. J gave up 7 bases and V 3 bases, and 3 bases lay outside the gene matches. In DNA form, the CDR3 reads TGCGCCAGCAGCCAGTTACAGGGGAACATTCAGTACTTC. Translation: CASSQLQGNIQYF.

This clone was counted only a few times. The J gene is TRBJ2-5, the V gene TRBV10-3; D may match TRBD1 or TRBD2 (5 bases each). The length of the CDR3 is 14 residues. The germline CDR1 and CDR2 sequences are ENHRY and SYGVKD. Trimming removed 3 bases at V and 7 bases at J, with 15 bases between. The CDR3 nucleotides are TGTGCCATCAGTGACTTCGGGGACGAGGGGACCCAGTACTTC. Amino acid sequence: CAISDFGDEGTQYF.

This sequence joins TRBV7-9 and TRBJ2-5; 9 nucleotides match TRBD1. The J segment lost 5 bases and the V segment lost 5 bases, leaving 3 bases of the junction unmatched. Germline-derived CDR1 and CDR2 are SEHNR and FQNEAQ (reference sequence). CDR3 length: 13 residues. This chain's CDR3 is CASSRGQGETQYF. In nucleotides, the CDR3 is TGTGCCAGCAGCCGTGGACAGGGGGAGACCCAGTACTTC.

This clone was picked up a small number of times. This chain uses TRBV6-6 with TRBJ2-1; tentative D call: TRBD1 (7 bases). With 6 bases removed from V and 8 bases from J, the gap between germline ends came to 14 bases. The CDR3 is 13 amino acids. The germline CDR1 and CDR2 sequences are MNHNY and SVGAGI (reference sequence). The CDR3 spells CASRRTRGDEQFF. The CDR3 DNA sequence: TGTGCCAGCAGGCGTACCAGGGGGGATGAGCAGTTCTTC.

The gene calls are TRBV7-9 and TRBJ2-3, with D perhaps TRBD2 (5 bases). V lost 5 bases to trimming and J lost 3 bases, with 6 bases between them. The CDR3 runs to 12 residues. From germline, CDR1 is SEHNR and CDR2 FQNEAQ (reference sequence). The CDR3 here is CASSRETDTQYF. CDR3 nucleotide sequence: TGTGCCAGCAGCCGGGAAACAGATACGCAGTATTTT.

A few counts support this clone. This chain connects TRBV29-1 to TRBJ2-7; D not resolved. Trimming stripped 5 bases from V and 4 bases from J, with 12 bases between. The CDR3 is 12 amino acids. CDR1 is SQVTM, CDR2 ANQGSEA, per germline. This CDR3 is CSVLNRIYEQYF. The CDR3 DNA sequence: TGCAGCGTTCTGAACAGAATTTACGAGCAGTACTTC.

The chain couples TRBV20-1 to TRBJ2-7; the D gene is possibly TRBD2 (5 bases). The CDR3 covers 10 residues. CDR1 is DFQATT and CDR2 is SNEGSKA in the germline V gene (reference sequence). The V and J ends lost 6 bases and 5 bases respectively, with 8 bases between them. CDR3 sequence: CSAPGNEQYF. The CDR3 DNA reads TGCAGTGCCCCGGGGAACGAGCAGTACTTC.

The chain carries TRBV7-2 and TRBJ2-1; possibly TRBD1 for D (5 bases). V was shortened by 3 bases and J by 5 bases, with 14 bases between the two germline ends. Germline CDR1 reads SGHTA; CDR2 reads FQGNSA. The CDR3 covers 15 residues. CDR3 sequence reads: CASSFVREGNNEQFF. For the CDR3, the DNA is TGTGCCAGCAGCTTCGTCAGGGAAGGGAACAATGAGCAGTTCTTC.

The chain couples TRBV15 to TRBJ2-6; a weak D match, TRBD1 (6 bases). The length of the CDR3 is 15 residues. V was shortened by 5 bases and J by 2 bases, with 10 bases between the two germline ends. Per the germline V gene, CDR1 is LNHNV and CDR2 is YYDKDF (reference sequence). CDR3 protein: CATSRTGTGANVLTF. CDR3 bases: TGTGCCACCAGCCGCACAGGGACTGGGGCCAACGTCCTGACTTTC.

The chain is built from TRBV9 and TRBJ2-1, with TRBD1 matching 8 bases. Per germline, CDR1 SGDLS and CDR2 YYNGEE. J gave up 2 bases and V 0 bases, and 1 base lay outside the gene matches. The CDR3 spans 15 residues. The CDR3: CASSVEQGAYNEQFF. The CDR3 nucleotides read TGTGCCAGCAGCGTAGAACAGGGGGCCTACAATGAGCAGTTCTTC.

The genes are TRBV30 and TRBJ2-1, with a weak D call TRBD1 (5 bases). Germline-derived CDR1 and CDR2 are GTSNPN and SVGIG (reference sequence). This CDR3 is built from 10 residues. V lost 2 bases and J lost 15, with 11 bases in between. The CDR3 bases are TGTGCCTGGAGTAGGGGAAGTTGGTTCTTC. It is translated as CAWSRGSWFF.

This clone was seen a few times. V is TRBV28 and J is TRBJ2-3; TRBD1 aligns across 7 bases. CDR1 is MDHEN and CDR2 is SYDVKM in the germline V gene. V was clipped by 10 bases and J by 2 bases; unmatched bases: 6. The CDR3 sequence is 13 residues long. CDR3 DNA sequence: TGTGCCACTGGAGACAGGGACACAGATACGCAGTATTTT. It encodes CATGDRDTDTQYF. The full variable domain, rest sourced from reference TRBV28 and TRBJ2-3, is DVKVTQSSRYLVKRTGEKVFLECVQDMDHENMFWYRQDPGLGLRLIYFSYDVKMKEKGDIPEGYSVSREKKERFSLILESASTNQTSMYLCATGDRDTDTQYFGPGTRLTVL.

This clone has a single count. V is TRBV9 and J is TRBJ2-7; D gene unclear. This CDR3 comprises 12 residues. V gave up 0 bases and J gave up 7 bases, with 8 bases separating them. Per germline, CDR1 SGDLS and CDR2 YYNGEE. CDR3 sequence: CASSVVPGEQYF. CDR3 sequence (DNA): TGTGCCAGCAGCGTAGTCCCTGGGGAGCAGTACTTC.

The V and J genes are TRBV29-1 and TRBJ2-5; a possible D gene is TRBD1 (6 bases). Trimming pared 4 bases from V and 3 bases from J, leaving 9 bases between. CDR3 size: 12 residues. Germline-derived CDR1 and CDR2 are SQVTM and ANQGSEA. The CDR3 region has the DNA TGCAGCGTTGCCCGGACAGAAGAGACCCAGTACTTC. It specifies CSVARTEETQYF.

The V call is TRBV29-1, the J call TRBJ1-6; D unclear. CDR1 is SQVTM and CDR2 is ANQGSEA in the germline V gene. This CDR3 region has 13 residues. V gave up 6 bases and J gave up 9 bases, with 15 bases separating them. CDR3: CSVMKGSGSPLHF. In nucleotides, the CDR3 is TGCAGCGTAATGAAGGGCTCTGGTTCACCCCTCCACTTT.

The genes are TRBV30 and TRBJ1-6, with TRBD1 identical over 9 bases. The CDR3 consists of 17 residues. With 2 bases clipped from V and 2 bases from J, the junction kept 7 bases outside the gene matches. Per germline, CDR1 GTSNPN and CDR2 SVGIG (reference sequence). Here the CDR3 DNA reads TGTGCCTGGAGTAAGGGACAGGGAATCCCCTATAATTCACCCCTCCACTTT. The encoded protein is CAWSKGQGIPYNSPLHF.

The sample holds one count of this clone. V is TRBV7-2 and J is TRBJ2-7; the D is unclear. Germline CDR1 is SGHTA and CDR2 is FQGNSA. This CDR3 has 13 residues. V lost 5 bases to trimming and J lost 3 bases, with 11 bases between them. The CDR3 DNA reads as TGTGCCAGCAGCATCGGACCTATCTACGAGCAGTACTTC. This codes for CASSIGPIYEQYF.

This sequence joins TRBV29-1 and TRBJ2-7; 7 nucleotides align to TRBD2. Germline CDR1 SQVTM, CDR2 ANQGSEA. The J segment lost 2 bases and the V segment lost 8 bases, leaving 12 bases of the junction unmatched. The CDR3 contains 14 residues. As DNA, the CDR3 is TGCAGCACTCTGGCGGGGGACGGAACCTACGAGCAGTACTTC. As protein: CSTLAGDGTYEQYF.

The chain recombines TRBV25-1 with TRBJ2-3; D call uncertain. The V gene's germline CDR1 is MGHDK and CDR2 SYGVNS. The CDR3 extends over 14 amino acids. Trimming removed 5 bases at V and 1 base at J, with 10 bases between. The CDR3 bases are TGTGCCAGCAGTTCAATCAAGGGCACAGATACGCAGTATTTT. This codes for CASSSIKGTDTQYF.

The V call is TRBV25-1, the J call TRBJ2-2; D might be TRBD1 (6 bases). Germline loops: CDR1 MGHDK, CDR2 SYGVNS. V lost 5 bases and J lost 5, with 12 bases in between. The CDR3 is 14 amino acids. CDR3 residues: CASSRTEGTGELFF. The DNA for the CDR3 is TGTGCCAGCAGTCGGACAGAGGGTACCGGGGAGCTGTTTTTT. The full variable domain, completed using reference TRBV25-1 and TRBJ2-2, is EADIYQTPRYLVIGTGKKITLECSQTMGHDKMYWYQQDPGMELHLIHYSYGVNSTEKGDLSSESTVSRIRTEHFPLTLESARPSHTSQYLCASSRTEGTGELFFGEGSRLTVL.